This T cell receptor (beta chain) was sequenced during a study of T cell repertoires in cytomegalovirus infection. The V gene lost 0 bases and the J gene lost 10 bases, with 15 bases spanning the gap. CDR1 and CDR2 (germline): KGHDR, SFDVKD. The CDR3 consists of 15 residues. This clonotype occurred a few times. TCRdb recomputed calls from the reads with MiXCR, one row per CDR3 protein. The sample has roughly 230,000 distinct CDR3 sequences, about a sixth seen once. J is TRBJ2-1 and V is TRBV24-1; maybe TRBD1 (6 bases). This sequence originates from a human donor in good health (CMV status not recorded). Some clones in this sample may be carry-over from other donors' samples. Sequencing was carried out using CD8+ T cells from PBMCs. As DNA, the CDR3 is TGTGCCACCAGTGATTTGTCCTCAGGGGTAGGGGAGCAGTTCTTC. Translation gives CATSDLSSGVGEQFF.